Shown below are 27 T cell receptor beta chains from a single sample sequenced in a study of cytomegalovirus exposure and HLA in healthy donors. The PCR made use of 60 Vbeta and 13 Jbeta primers. TCRdb keeps only in-frame clones here, not all; method: immunoSEQ multiplex PCR. In the table there are under 100,000 clones, around 62% of which are singletons. Material: PBMCs. These receptor sequences come from a woman aged 25-40 years in good health and CMV-seropositive.

V gene TRBV7-3 combines with J gene TRBJ2-3; 7 positions match TRBD1. The V gene's germline CDR1 is SGHTA and CDR2 FQGTGA. Trimming cost V 3 bases and J 0 bases; bases outside gene matches: 6. The CDR3 extends over 16 amino acids. In DNA form, the CDR3 reads TGTGCCAGCAGCTTCCTGACAGGGCTTAGCACAGATACGCAGTATTTT. Amino acid sequence: CASSFLTGLSTDTQYF. Using reference TRBV7-3 and TRBJ2-3 for the parts outside the CDR3, the full variable domain is GAGVSQTPSNKVTEKGKYVELRCDPISGHTALYWYRQSLGQGPEFLIYFQGTGAADDSGLPNDRFFAVRPEGSVSTLKIQRTERGDSAVYLCASSFLTGLSTDTQYFGPGTRLTVL.

The gene calls are TRBV2 and TRBJ2-3; tentatively, D is TRBD2 (6 bases). CDR1 is SNHLY, CDR2 FYNNEI, per germline. Trimming left V 4 bases short and J 3 bases short, with 11 bases between. CDR3 length: 14 amino acids. The CDR3 spells CASSGLVGTDTQYF. The CDR3 nucleotides are TGTGCCAGCAGTGGACTAGTTGGTACAGATACGCAGTATTTT. Full variable domain (rest looked up from reference TRBV2 and TRBJ2-3): EPEVTQTPSHQVTQMGQEVILRCVPISNHLYFYWYRQILGQKVEFLVSFYNNEISEKSEIFDDQFSVERPDGSNFTLKIRSTKLEDSAMYFCASSGLVGTDTQYFGPGTRLTVL.

The chain carries TRBV7-9 and TRBJ2-3; TRBD1 agrees at 11 bases. V shed 3 bases and J 4 bases; nucleotides not matched to a gene: 9. The CDR3 runs 17 residues. CDR1 is SEHNR and CDR2 is FQNEAQ in the germline V gene (reference sequence). CDR3 in amino acids: CASSLGRDRGFPDTQYF. CDR3 in DNA: TGTGCCAGCAGCTTGGGTCGGGACAGGGGGTTCCCAGATACGCAGTATTTT. Combining the CDR3 with reference TRBV7-9 and TRBJ2-3 gives the whole variable domain DTGVSQNPRHKITKRGQNVTFRCDPISEHNRLYWYRQTLGQGPEFLTYFQNEAQLEKSRLLSDRFSAERPKGSFSTLEIQRTEQGDSAMYLCASSLGRDRGFPDTQYFGPGTRLTVL.

V gene TRBV19 combines with J gene TRBJ1-2; TRBD1 aligns across 11 bases. Germline CDR1 is LNHDA and CDR2 is SQIVND (reference sequence). V lost 3 bases, J lost 6 bases, and 9 bases stayed unmatched. This CDR3 is 16 amino acids long. The CDR3 is CASSMDRGPPRDGYTF. The DNA for the CDR3 is TGTGCCAGTAGTATGGACAGGGGGCCGCCAAGAGATGGCTACACCTTC.

This clone was counted a few times. This chain connects TRBV19 to TRBJ1-1, with D possibly matching TRBD1 (6 bases). Germline CDR1 is LNHDA and CDR2 is SQIVND (reference sequence). This CDR3 spans 17 amino acids. V was clipped by 11 bases and J by 1 base, with 26 bases between them. The CDR3 sequence: CAAGAPGGRGTNTEAFF. The CDR3 bases are TGTGCCGCAGGCGCCCCGGGGGGCAGGGGAACGAACACTGAAGCTTTCTTT.

V gene TRBV27 combines with J gene TRBJ1-5, with a weak D call TRBD1 (6 bases). The CDR3 contains 14 residues. V lost 2 bases to trimming and J lost 6 bases, with 11 bases between them. Germline V lookup: CDR1 MNHEY, CDR2 SMNVEV (reference sequence). CDR3 sequence (DNA): TGTGCCAGCAGTTTAACAGGGCCGGGTCAGCCCCAGCATTTT. This sequence encodes CASSLTGPGQPQHF.

The chain has TRBV5-5 and TRBJ1-2, with D unclear. Trimming cost V 7 bases and J 4 bases, with 14 bases left between them. The CDR3 has 13 amino acids. Germline lookup yields CDR1 SGHKS and CDR2 YYEKEE (reference sequence). The CDR3 here is CASHLTGTYGYTF. The CDR3 coding sequence is TGTGCCAGCCATTTGACGGGTACCTATGGCTACACCTTC.

This sequence joins TRBV11-3 and TRBJ2-3, with D possibly being TRBD2 (6 bases). V shed 5 bases and J shed 7 bases, with 10 bases lying between them. Germline V gives CDR1 SGHNT, CDR2 YENEEA. The CDR3 has 12 amino acids. The CDR3 DNA sequence: TGTGCCAGCAGCGAGGGGACTCATACGCAGTATTTT. It specifies CASSEGTHTQYF.

The V gene is TRBV7-2, the J gene TRBJ1-2; weak D call: TRBD1 (5 bases). The V gene's germline CDR1 is SGHTA and CDR2 FQGNSA. The V end was cut by 0 bases, the J end by 8 bases, with 16 bases between. The CDR3 is made up of 15 amino acids. In nucleotides, the CDR3 is TGTGCCAGCAGCTTAGCGGGGTCAGGGTCTATCGGCTACACCTTC. Translating it yields CASSLAGSGSIGYTF.

This sequence joins TRBV19 and TRBJ1-1, with D possibly being TRBD1 (5 bases). The CDR3 loop spans 14 amino acids. Germline V gene lookup returns CDR1 LNHDA and CDR2 SQIVND (reference sequence). Deletions cut 3 bases from V and 0 bases from J, with 8 bases between. In DNA form, the CDR3 reads TGTGCCAGTAGTATCGACAGCATGAACACTGAAGCTTTCTTT. It translates to CASSIDSMNTEAFF.

The chain employs TRBV6-6 and TRBJ2-7, with 9 bases identical to TRBD1. The CDR3 consists of 15 residues. In germline, CDR1 is MNHNY, CDR2 SVGAGI (reference sequence). V was pared by 6 bases and J by 2 bases, with 8 bases of the junction left unmatched. The CDR3 region is CASSSVGTGTYEQYF. CDR3 nucleotide sequence: TGTGCCAGCAGCAGCGTAGGGACAGGGACCTACGAGCAGTACTTC.

The chain couples TRBV10-2 to TRBJ2-7; 11 bases align to TRBD2. After removal of 3 bases from V and 3 bases from J, the junction contained 1 base not matched to a gene. This CDR3 has 14 residues. Germline V lookup: CDR1 WSHSY, CDR2 SAAADI. CDR3 nucleotides: TGCGCCAGCAGTGATCTAGCGGGGGGCTACGAGCAGTACTTC. The encoded protein is CASSDLAGGYEQYF.

This chain uses TRBV5-1 with TRBJ2-3, with D maybe TRBD2 (5 bases). The CDR3 totals 16 residues. The germline V and J ends were trimmed by 0 bases and 6 bases, with 17 bases remaining between them. Germline CDR1 reads SGHRS; CDR2 reads YFSETQ. In DNA, the CDR3 is TGCGCCAGCAGCTTGGGGGCATCCACGAGGGTGGATACGCAGTATTTT. Its protein is CASSLGASTRVDTQYF.

The chain carries TRBV30 and TRBJ1-1; 10 bases line up with TRBD1. The CDR3 sequence is 13 residues long. V was clipped by 6 bases and J by 8 bases; unmatched bases: 9. The V gene's germline CDR1 is GTSNPN and CDR2 SVGIG (reference sequence). The CDR3 coding sequence is TGTGCCTGCCGAGGACAGGGGGACCAAGAAGCTTTCTTT. This sequence encodes CACRGQGDQEAFF.

This clone was counted between two and nine times. This sequence joins TRBV30 and TRBJ2-7; D gene ambiguous. V was trimmed by 3 bases and J by 4 bases, leaving 7 bases between them. Looked up from germline, CDR1 is GTSNPN and CDR2 is SVGIG (reference sequence). The CDR3 loop spans 11 amino acids. Written as DNA, the CDR3 is TGTGCCTGGAGACTGGTTTACGAGCAGTACTTC. This encodes CAWRLVYEQYF.

This clone was detected a few times. The rearrangement links TRBV7-9 to TRBJ2-3; TRBD2 matches at 10 bases. V was clipped by 6 bases and J by 0 bases; unmatched bases: 9. CDR1 and CDR2 from the germline V gene are SEHNR and FQNEAQ (reference sequence). The CDR3 loop spans 17 amino acids. This CDR3 is CASSRRSGGASTDTQYF. CDR3 DNA sequence: TGTGCCAGCAGTCGGAGGAGCGGGGGGGCTAGCACAGATACGCAGTATTTT.

This clone has a single count. The chain employs TRBV6-1 and TRBJ1-5; the match to TRBD1 covers 7 bases. J gave up 5 bases and V 7 bases, and 5 bases lay outside the gene matches. The CDR3 is 13 amino acids. Germline V gene lookup returns CDR1 MNHNS and CDR2 SASEGT. The CDR3: CASNRDSDQPQHF. CDR3 nucleotides: TGTGCCAGCAACCGGGACAGCGATCAGCCCCAGCATTTT.

V is TRBV5-1 and J is TRBJ1-2, with D maybe TRBD1 (6 bases). V shed 6 bases and J shed 3 bases, with 15 bases lying between them. From germline, CDR1 is SGHRS and CDR2 YFSETQ. The CDR3 length is 14 residues. CDR3 DNA sequence: TGCGCCAGCACCTTACTTCCAGGGGACTATGGCTACACCTTC. This gives the protein CASTLLPGDYGYTF.

CDR3 nucleotide sequence: TGTGCCAGCAGTTTTGAGCGGGGGGACAATGAGCAGTTCTTC. Its protein product is CASSFERGDNEQFF. This chain links TRBV28 with TRBJ2-1; 9 bases line up with TRBD2. The V gene's germline CDR1 is MDHEN and CDR2 SYDVKM. The CDR3 sequence is 14 residues long. J was trimmed by 5 bases and V by 3 bases; bases with no gene match: 2.

The rearrangement joins TRBV4-1 to TRBJ1-2; the D is unclear. The CDR3 runs to 15 residues. V lost 0 bases and J 5 bases, leaving 13 bases between the germline ends. The germline V gene has CDR1 MGHRA and CDR2 YSYEKL. Here the CDR3 reads CASSQELRARYGYTF. The DNA for the CDR3 is TGCGCCAGCAGCCAAGAGCTGAGAGCGCGGTATGGCTACACCTTC.

The chain couples TRBV27 to TRBJ1-6; D is unresolved. The CDR3 has 12 amino acids. Deletions cut 3 bases from V and 10 bases from J, with 7 bases between. Germline V gene lookup returns CDR1 MNHEY and CDR2 SMNVEV (reference sequence). The CDR3 sequence is CASSFSRSPLHF. CDR3 sequence (DNA): TGTGCCAGCAGTTTTTCACGGTCACCCCTCCACTTT.

The chain joins TRBV19 to TRBJ1-1; the D gene is possibly TRBD1 (5 bases). V was shortened by 6 bases and J by 0 bases, with 11 bases between the two germline ends. Germline V lookup: CDR1 LNHDA, CDR2 SQIVND (reference sequence). The CDR3 is made up of 14 amino acids. The CDR3 spells CASRGGGVNTEAFF. DNA of the CDR3: TGTGCCAGTAGGGGAGGAGGGGTGAACACTGAAGCTTTCTTT.

The sample holds a few counts of this clone. This chain links TRBV28 with TRBJ2-7, with 7 bases matching TRBD1. Germline assignment: CDR1 MDHEN and CDR2 SYDVKM. V lost 6 bases to trimming and J lost 2 bases; unmatched junction nucleotides: 13. The CDR3 contains 16 residues. The CDR3 here is CASSLIQGSGTYEQYF. Written as DNA, the CDR3 is TGTGCCAGCAGCCTAATACAGGGGTCGGGAACCTACGAGCAGTACTTC.

The genes are TRBV27 and TRBJ2-3; 7 nucleotides align to TRBD1. Germline loops: CDR1 MNHEY, CDR2 SMNVEV (reference sequence). V lost 6 bases to trimming and J lost 6 bases; unmatched junction nucleotides: 6. The CDR3 runs to 13 residues. This CDR3 reads CASRTTGWDTQYF. CDR3 DNA: TGTGCCAGCAGAACGACAGGGTGGGATACGCAGTATTTT.

V is TRBV5-1 and J is TRBJ1-2; the D gene is possibly TRBD1 (5 bases). Germline lookup yields CDR1 SGHRS and CDR2 YFSETQ. The CDR3 sequence is 13 residues long. Trimming stripped 5 bases from V and 6 bases from J, with 14 bases between. The CDR3, as DNA: TGCGCCAGCAGGCCGGGCGGCAGGGATGGCTACACCTTC. It is translated as CASRPGGRDGYTF.

The CDR3 nucleotides read TGTGCCAGCAGCGGGATGGAGAGCGGGGAGCTGTTTTTT. Its translation: CASSGMESGELFF. The V call is TRBV18, the J call TRBJ2-2, with 7 bases that match TRBD2. Germline values: CDR1 KGHSH, CDR2 LQKENI. The CDR3 covers 13 residues. Trimming at V came to 8 bases and at J to 7 bases, leaving 7 bases not matched to a gene.

A word on this clone: One end of the junction does not line up with germline, which may come from a read error. This sequence joins TRBV19 and TRBJ1-2, with D maybe TRBD1 (6 bases). The CDR3 loop spans 16 amino acids. Germline-derived CDR1 and CDR2 are LNHDA and SQIVND (reference sequence). CDR3 sequence (DNA): TGTGCCAGTAGTATACAGGGGACACAGGGAATGGATGGCTACCCCTTC. Translating it yields CASSIQGTQGMDGYPF.